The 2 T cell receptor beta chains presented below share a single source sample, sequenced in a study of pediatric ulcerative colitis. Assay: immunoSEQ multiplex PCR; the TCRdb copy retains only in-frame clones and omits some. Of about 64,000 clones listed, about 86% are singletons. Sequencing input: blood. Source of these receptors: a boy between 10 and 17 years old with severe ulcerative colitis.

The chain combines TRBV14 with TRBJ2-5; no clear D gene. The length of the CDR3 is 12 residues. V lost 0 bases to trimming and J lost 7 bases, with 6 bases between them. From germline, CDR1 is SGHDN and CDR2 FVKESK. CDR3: CASSQDRVTQYF. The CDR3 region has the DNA TGTGCCAGCAGCCAAGATCGGGTGACCCAGTACTTC.

The CDR3 bases are TGTGCCAGCAGCTTATCCTCGGGAGGGATCCGCTACGAGCAGTACTTC. This translates into CASSLSSGGIRYEQYF. The chain couples TRBV7-2 to TRBJ2-7, with TRBD2 identical over 8 bases. The CDR3 loop spans 16 amino acids. Trimming removed 2 bases from V and 3 bases from J; junction bases left unmatched: 9. The germline V gene has CDR1 SGHTA and CDR2 FQGNSA.